This T cell receptor (beta chain) was profiled in a study of cytomegalovirus exposure and HLA in healthy donors. Study-level findings and limits: The study designated roughly 150 TCR beta chains cytomegalovirus-associated. Accurate prediction of HLA-A and HLA-B alleles (for most subjects) was reportedly achieved from TCR beta sequences.

Researchers ran the PCR with 60 Vbeta and 13 Jbeta primers. Per the original data handling: Roughly 11 million shared chains were among around 80 million unique TCR beta chains counted in a later analysis. TCRdb's copy holds only in-frame clones and misses some; the assay was immunoSEQ multiplex PCR. The V and J calls and clone size are taken from that table; D and trimming were inferred from the DNA. This sample's table has 70,000 to 80,000 clones. Trimming cost V 4 bases and J 6 bases; bases outside gene matches: 8. Per the germline V gene, CDR1 is SGHRS and CDR2 is YFSETQ. The CDR3 has 16 amino acids. As for this clone: Antigen: not known.

Input material: PBMCs. The clonotype originates from a man between 35 and 55 years old in good health and CMV-seronegative. The chain carries TRBV5-1 and TRBJ1-6; 9 nucleotides agree with TRBD1. The DNA of the CDR3 is TGCGCCAGCAGCCTGATGGGACAGGGAGGTAATTCACCCCTCCACTTT. This translates into CASSLMGQGGNSPLHF.